The 18 T cell receptor beta chains below all came from one sample that was sequenced in a study of T cells in women clearing cervical HPV infection (dated by TCRdb to between 2018 and 2020). The library was built by means of the immunoSEQ multiplex PCR assay. Not all clones reach the TCRdb copy of this immuneACCESS table, which keeps in-frame sequences only. Checked studies attribute under half of the gap to unresolved V genes and leave the rest unexplained. The table for this sample lists roughly 34,000 clones. Approximately 7.5% of the sample is held by the ten biggest clonotypes. The specimen was blood buffy coat. The receptors shown here come from a woman between 18 and 70 years old with a cervical HPV16 infection that either progressed to CIN3+ or cleared (not recorded which).

Comments on this clone: The read ends 3 residues early relative to the CDR3; the germline J gene fills the gap. The chain links TRBV10-3 to TRBJ1-2; 9 bases line up with TRBD1. The CDR3 runs 13 residues. CDR1 ENHRY and CDR2 SYGVKD come from the germline V gene. This chain's CDR3 is CAISGQGRETYTF. The CDR3 bases that were read are TGTGCCATCAGCGGACAGGGGCGTGAGACC.

As to this clone: Read coverage stops 3 residues before the CDR3 terminus; the germline J gene supplies the remainder. The genes are TRBV10-1 and TRBJ1-2; D remains unclear. Trimming removed 2 bases at V and 6 bases at J, with 4 bases between. The CDR3 totals 11 residues. The germline CDR1 and CDR2 sequences are WNHNN and SYGVQD (reference sequence). The sequenced CDR3 bases are TGCGCCAGCAGTGAGATCAATGGC. Translation: CASSEING. The whole CDR3 is CASSEINGYTF.

The DNA read from the CDR3 is TGCAGTGCTAGAGATCGAAGCGGGGAGAAGACC. This encodes CSARDRSGEKT. The full CDR3 is CSARDRSGEKTQYF. The rearrangement uses TRBV20-1 and TRBJ2-5; TRBD2 aligns across 7 bases. Read coverage stops 3 residues before the CDR3 terminus; the germline J gene supplies the remainder. The germline V gene encodes CDR1 DFQATT and CDR2 SNEGSKA (reference sequence). The V segment lost 0 bases and the J segment 6 bases; nucleotides outside the gene matches: 7. This CDR3 has 14 residues.

On this clone itself: The sequenced fragment ends 3 residues before the CDR3 boundary, so the rest is inferred from the germline J gene. The chain carries TRBV18 and TRBJ1-2; D gene ambiguous. Germline assignment: CDR1 KGHSH and CDR2 LQKENI. This CDR3 region has 14 residues. CDR3 amino acids: CASSPARLTDTYTF. The CDR3 bases that were read are TGTGCCAGCTCACCGGCACGGCTCACAGATACC.

As concerns this clone: The CDR3 end is not reached by the read, which stops 3 residues before it; the germline J gene fills it in. V gene TRBV6-1 combines with J gene TRBJ1-2; no clear D. The CDR3 length is 11 residues. The germline CDR1 and CDR2 sequences are MNHNS and SASEGT. The covered CDR3 bases are TGTGCCAGCAGTGACTACTACGAC. Encoded protein: CASSDYYD. The full CDR3 protein is CASSDYYDYTF.

About this clone itself: The DNA ends 3 residues before the CDR3 does, and the rest of the CDR3 is filled in from the germline J gene. The V and J genes are TRBV9 and TRBJ2-3; TRBD2 agrees at 7 bases. The V gene end was trimmed by 0 bases and the J gene end by 2 bases; junction bases not matched to a gene: 6. The germline gives CDR1 SGDLS, CDR2 YYNGEE. The CDR3 contains 16 residues. The CDR3 reads CASSVVAGATTDTQYF. CDR3 DNA (partial): TGTGCCAGCAGCGTAGTGGCGGGAGCTACCACAGATACG.

Notes on this clone: The sequenced fragment ends 3 residues before the CDR3 boundary, so the rest is inferred from the germline J gene. The chain recombines TRBV6-2 or TRBV6-3 with TRBJ2-5, with D uncertain. Between the trimmed V and J ends, which lost 2 bases and 5 bases, there was a span of 9 bases. From germline, CDR1 is MNHEY and CDR2 SVGEGT. The CDR3 has 13 amino acids. The CDR3 here is CASSYGLRETQYF. The DNA read from the CDR3 is TGTGCCAGCAGTTACGGGTTGCGGGAGACC.

Points on this clone: The read stops 3 residues short of the end of the CDR3; the missing end is completed from the germline J gene. This chain uses TRBV5-8 with TRBJ2-7; 7 nucleotides align to TRBD2. The length of the CDR3 is 14 residues. Trimming took 5 bases from V and 1 from J; bases not matched to a gene: 6. CDR1 and CDR2 (germline): SGHTS, YDEGEE. This chain's CDR3 is CASRGTIGSYEQYF. The CDR3 DNA, read in part, is TGTGCCAGCAGGGGGACTATCGGATCCTACGAG.

With respect to this clone: Read coverage stops 3 residues before the CDR3 terminus; the germline J gene supplies the remainder. The V call is TRBV7-9, the J call TRBJ2-4; D is perhaps TRBD1 (5 bases). The CDR3 runs to 12 residues. Germline CDR1 is SEHNR and CDR2 is FQNEAQ (reference sequence). CDR3 sequence: CASSLWGYGQYF. The DNA read from the CDR3 is TGTGCCAGCAGCTTATGGGGCTATGGT.

The CDR3 here is CASSPGQGGLGDYTF. Incomplete CDR3 DNA: TGTGCCAGCTCACCGGGACAGGGGGGTCTTGGTGAC. This chain joins TRBV18 and TRBJ1-2, with 11 positions matching TRBD1. The CDR3 end lies 3 residues beyond the end of the read and is filled in from the germline J gene. From germline, CDR1 is KGHSH and CDR2 LQKENI. The length of the CDR3 is 15 residues.

Concerning this clone: The observed sequence ends 3 residues before the CDR3 terminus, with the missing tail filled in from the germline J gene. This chain links TRBV11-2 with TRBJ2-1; 9 nucleotides align to TRBD1. Germline CDR1 SGHAT, CDR2 FQNNGV. Unmatched junction bases numbered 3, after V lost 6 bases and J lost 6 bases. This CDR3 spans 13 amino acids. CDR3 DNA (partial): TGTGCCAGCAGAAGACAGGGGGGCAATGAG. The encoded protein is CASRRQGGNE. The full CDR3 sequence reads CASRRQGGNEQFF.

Of note for this clone: The CDR3 end is not reached by the read, which stops 3 residues before it; the germline J gene fills it in. The V and J genes are TRBV7-6 and TRBJ2-2; 7 nucleotides agree with TRBD2. V shed 5 bases and J 5 bases; nucleotides not matched to a gene: 14. The CDR3 extends over 17 amino acids. Germline V gives CDR1 SGHVS, CDR2 FNYEAQ. The sequenced part of the CDR3 DNA is TGTGCCAGCAGCCGACACGTTCCGCGGGAGTCGACCGGGGAG. This gives the protein CASSRHVPRESTGE. The complete CDR3 reads CASSRHVPRESTGELFF. Variable domain in full (rest from reference TRBV7-6 and TRBJ2-2): GAGVSQSPRYKVTKRGQDVALRCDPISGHVSLYWYRQALGQGPEFLTYFNYEAQQDKSGLPNDRFSAERPEGSISTLTIQRTEQRDSAMYRCASSRHVPRESTGELFFGEGSRLTVL.

Comments on this clone: The CDR3 goes on 3 residues after the read ends, and that part is filled in from the germline J gene. The rearrangement links TRBV2 to TRBJ2-3, with a tentative D call TRBD2 (5 bases). The V gene's germline CDR1 is SNHLY and CDR2 FYNNEI. CDR3 length: 13 residues. CDR3 DNA, as far as it was read: TGTGCCAGCAGAATTGAGGGTCTGCGAACG. Translated: CASRIEGLRT. In full, the CDR3 is CASRIEGLRTQYF.

Details on this clone: The read ends 3 residues shy of where the CDR3 ends; the end is completed using the germline J gene. The chain has TRBV5-1 and TRBJ1-6; D is perhaps TRBD1 (5 bases). Germline-derived CDR1 and CDR2 are SGHRS and YFSETQ. The CDR3 spans 13 residues. Trimming stripped 4 bases from V and 7 bases from J, with 9 bases between. The CDR3 reads CASSVGQNSPLHF. The CDR3 bases that were read are TGCGCCAGCAGCGTAGGACAAAATTCACCC.

The CDR3 DNA, read in part, is TGTGCCAGTACCTCCGGACTAGCCTCAGATACG. Translating gives CASTSGLASDT. The full-length CDR3 reads as CASTSGLASDTQYF. The rearrangement uses TRBV19 and TRBJ2-3; 8 nucleotides agree with TRBD2. Read data end 3 residues before the CDR3 end; the end is taken from the germline J gene. The CDR3 consists of 14 residues. Germline V gene data show CDR1 as LNHDA and CDR2 as SQIVND (reference sequence). J lost 4 bases, V lost 7 bases, and 7 bases had no gene match.

A word on this clone: Read sequence stops 3 residues before the CDR3 end, and the germline J gene provides the missing end. This chain links TRBV19 with TRBJ1-2; the D gene is possibly TRBD1 (6 bases). This CDR3 has 15 residues. From germline, CDR1 is LNHDA and CDR2 SQIVND (reference sequence). CDR3: CASRRFSGGADTYTF. The sequenced CDR3 bases are TGTGCCAGTAGACGGTTTAGCGGGGGGGCAGATACC.

For this clone: The DNA ends 3 residues before the CDR3 does, and the rest of the CDR3 is filled in from the germline J gene. The genes are TRBV5-1 and TRBJ1-1; D is possibly TRBD1 (6 bases). CDR1 and CDR2 from the germline V gene are SGHRS and YFSETQ. The germline V and J ends were trimmed by 2 bases and 4 bases, with 15 bases remaining between them. This CDR3 has 15 residues. The CDR3 protein is CASSFDSTGFTEAFF. The CDR3 DNA, read in part, is TGCGCCAGCAGCTTTGACTCAACAGGGTTCACTGAA.

Notes on this clone: The read ends 3 residues early relative to the CDR3; the germline J gene fills the gap. The rearrangement uses TRBV19 and TRBJ2-1; 8 bases align to TRBD2. Germline CDR1 reads LNHDA; CDR2 reads SQIVND (reference sequence). The CDR3 extends over 15 amino acids. With V trimmed by 5 bases and J by 5 bases, 8 bases remained unmatched. The CDR3 region is CASSLLAGQNNEQFF. Partial CDR3 DNA: TGTGCCAGTAGTTTGCTAGCGGGCCAGAACAATGAG.